This TCR beta chain was identified in a study of cytomegalovirus exposure and HLA in healthy donors. Overall study context: The 100 to 150 validation repertoires used the same platform as the roughly 670 first-cohort repertoires, a later analysis reported.

Points on this clone: The antigen remains unidentified.

Findings and limits, study-wide: More than 150 TCR beta chains were listed as cytomegalovirus-associated. Most TCR sequences were seen very rarely across donors, but some public TCRs occurred in many.

TCRdb's copy holds only in-frame clones and misses some; the assay was immunoSEQ multiplex PCR. In the table there are 110,000 to 150,000 clones, approximately 94% of which are singletons. There are 16 residues in the CDR3. V trimming: 1 base; J trimming: 4 bases; junction bases outside the gene matches: 7. In germline, CDR1 is LGHNA, CDR2 YNFKEQ. The chain combines TRBV4-2 with TRBJ2-1; 7 bases line up with TRBD1. Sequenced sample: PBMCs. This TCR was recovered from a man younger than 35 in good health and CMV-seropositive. CDR3 region: CASSQVEGQSYNEQFF. In nucleotides, the CDR3 is TGTGCCAGCAGCCAAGTTGAGGGACAGTCTTACAATGAGCAGTTCTTC.